This section outlines one T cell receptor beta chain sequence together with its context. It has no known antigen specificity. No base quality values were provided; no much bigger clone lies one nucleotide off. Donors were healthy HIV-negative adults with no recently reported acute infections or vaccinations. Only Caucasian adults living in Nashville, Tennessee, USA were represented among the donors. Magnetic negative selection was used to enrich CD4+ T cells, after which naive cells were positively selected on CD45RA and the negative fraction became the memory subset. After blood collection by leukapheresis, PBMCs were isolated using Ficoll-Histopaque density gradient centrifugation and then cryopreserved in the vapor phase of liquid nitrogen. Purity and quantity of every magnetically sorted T cell population were checked by analytical flow cytometry. Genomic DNA was isolated from each sorted fraction and quantified by UV absorbance on a Nanodrop 2000c.

This specimen comes from a study of shared clonotypes between healthy human individuals (TCRdb year 2020). Regarding the study in general: A couple of women and a few men aged 18 to 49 years were included in the cohort. Per donor, three plates each were used for CD4 naive and CD4 memory, two for CD8 naive, and one for CD8 memory. To increase sequencing depth and limit assay-specific biases, different laboratories used diverse techniques to prepare libraries and sequence TCR repertoires. Between about 0.9 and 9 billion PBMCs per donor were obtained by leukapheresis. To estimate repertoire size and how much clonotype sharing occurs between individuals, the study deeply sequenced the blood TCR repertoires of roughly 5 healthy adults.

TCR CDR3 regions were amplified from genomic DNA by multiplex PCR using the deep immunoSEQ assay. Genomic DNA extracted from each cell subset was distributed evenly over all wells of several immunoSEQ 96-well plates, and each plate served as one replicate. For sorted subsets, 200 to 250 ng genomic DNA, equal to about 30,000 T cell genomes, was loaded into each replicate PCR. Purified libraries were measured with a Qubit 3.0 fluorometer, size-checked on a Bioanalyzer 2100, and measured again with the KAPA Library Quantification kit. Every immunoSEQ 96-well plate was sequenced on a dedicated single-read 150-cycle Illumina NextSeq 550 flow cell. In the original analysis: Because only junctional sequences without quality scores were contained in the immunoSEQ output, filtering matching that applied to full-length reads could not be performed. Sequences were annotated with PyIR, a Python wrapper for IgBLAST v1.9, using IMGT germline references to assign V/J genes and CDR3. Any read was removed if the V/J assignment was weak (E-value above 1e-6), the CDR3 was missing, or the read contained stop codons, out-of-frame junctions, or ambiguous translated residues. V3J clonotypes were defined as sequences sharing an identical inferred V gene, J gene, and CDR3 amino acid sequence. Percentage overlap between repertoires was computed as shared unique clonotypes divided by the size of the smaller repertoire. Repertoire richness was assessed with RTK rarefaction, the Chao1 estimator, and Recon v2.1 estimates of unobserved clonotypes. OLGA was used to compute generation probabilities for all TCRbeta clonotypes that the gDNA method yielded from a few donors. This is the immuneACCESS table as TCRdb keeps it, with only in-frame sequences that have V and J called. A part of the clones is gone; compared with another copy, unresolved V genes explain less than half, and the rest is unexplained. D and trimming come from the DNA, and the V and J calls and clone size come from that table. The sample table lists around 2.1 million clones, more than 90% of them with a count of one. The top ten clones comprise around 0.13% of the sample.

CDR3 length: 16 amino acids, cysteine to phenylalanine. Only the CDR3 DNA is retained, 48 bases long and in frame from the first base. CDR1 is given as ENHRY and CDR2 as SYGVKD, both from the germline V gene. For this chain, trimming is 3 bases at the V end and 7 bases at the J end, and the number of junction bases without a gene match is 15. The research as a whole found: Larger estimated clonotype richness was generally found for naive subsets than for memory subsets. Approximately 5% of naive CD4, 3% to 3.5% of naive CD8, around 2.3% of memory CD4, and around 0.4% of memory CD8 clonotypes were shared across several donors. Pairwise subsampling indicated that sequencing depth was expected to affect the degree of clonotype sharing among donors. Even with the large sequencing depth, rarefaction of the sorted-subset datasets indicated that sequencing was incomplete. Higher generation probabilities were observed for clonotypes shared by all four sorted-subset donors than for non-shared clonotypes. Sampling was restricted to blood, and TCR repertoires in tissue are likely to differ from TCR repertoires in blood. Because the study included only a small number of donors, the genetic and exposure-history diversity represented was limited.

The sequenced sample was naive CD4+ T cells sorted from blood. This sample's cell subset or site label indicates: CD45RA+ positively selected. Recombination connected TRBV10-3 to TRBJ2-7, with 7 bases aligning to TRBD2. The sequence was collected from a man aged 18 to 30 in good health. The CDR3 sequence is CAISDQVRGTSREQYF. The DNA sequence follows: TGTGCCATCAGTGATCAAGTGCGGGGGACCAGTCGGGAGCAGTACTTC.